The 17 T cell receptor beta chains listed next were all sequenced from one sample in a study of shared clonotypes between healthy human individuals. Repertoires were generated with immunoSEQ multiplex PCR, while TCRdb's copy carries only in-frame clones and drops some. This table holds 500,000 or so clones, more than 95% found once. The sample was naive CD4+ T cells sorted from blood. Subset given: CD45RA+ positively selected. The receptors were gathered from a woman in her twenties or thirties in good health.

CDR3 sequence: CASSLGQAGSYTF. The DNA for the CDR3 is TGCGCCAGCAGCTTGGGACAGGCCGGGTCCTACACCTTC. The J gene is TRBJ1-2, the V gene TRBV5-1; perhaps TRBD1 as D (6 bases). The CDR3 covers 13 residues. Germline assignment: CDR1 SGHRS and CDR2 YFSETQ. Trimming removed 0 bases from V and 10 bases from J, with 13 bases in between.

The rearrangement uses TRBV6-5 and TRBJ1-2; D is ambiguous. This CDR3 contains 14 residues. V lost 0 bases to trimming and J lost 2 bases, with 7 bases between them. The V gene's germline CDR1 is MNHEY and CDR2 SVGAGI. CDR3 in amino acids: CASSYSSGNYGYTF. CDR3 bases: TGTGCCAGCAGTTACTCGTCCGGGAACTATGGCTACACCTTC.

The chain has TRBV29-1 and TRBJ1-1, with D unclear. Germline assignment: CDR1 SQVTM and CDR2 ANQGSEA. This CDR3 contains 14 residues. V lost 7 bases and J lost 3, with 18 bases in between. The CDR3 loop reads CSASRATMDTEAFF. The CDR3 DNA sequence: TGCAGCGCTTCAAGGGCTACCATGGACACTGAAGCTTTCTTT.

On this clone itself: Additional DNA sequences in this sample encode the identical CDR3. The rearrangement joins TRBV5-1 to TRBJ2-5; D ambiguous. CDR3 length: 15 residues. Germline V gene lookup returns CDR1 SGHRS and CDR2 YFSETQ. Trimming took 0 bases from V and 3 from J, leaving 12 bases between them. Here the CDR3 reads CASSLAPGVEETQYF. The DNA of the CDR3 is TGCGCCAGCAGCTTGGCGCCGGGCGTGGAAGAGACCCAGTACTTC.

V and J are TRBV19 and TRBJ2-1, with TRBD2 matching 8 bases. The germline gives CDR1 LNHDA, CDR2 SQIVND (reference sequence). CDR3 size: 15 residues. V was clipped by 0 bases and J by 7 bases; unmatched bases: 5. CDR3 coding DNA: TGTGCCAGTAGTATAGAGCGGGAGGCCCCGAATGAGCAGTTCTTC. This gives the protein CASSIEREAPNEQFF.

V usage is TRBV7-9 and J usage is TRBJ1-3; 11 nucleotides align to TRBD1. Germline loops: CDR1 SEHNR, CDR2 FQNEAQ (reference sequence). The CDR3 loop spans 19 amino acids. Trimming removed 6 bases from V and 0 bases from J; junction bases left unmatched: 13. The CDR3 loop is CASRRWGQGGPSSGNTIYF. As DNA, the CDR3 is TGTGCCAGCAGAAGATGGGGACAGGGGGGCCCCAGCTCTGGAAACACCATATATTTT.

This clone occurred once. The chain joins TRBV7-2 to TRBJ1-1, with D unclear. CDR1 SGHTA and CDR2 FQGNSA come from the germline V gene. The CDR3 sequence is 15 residues long. V was trimmed by 3 bases and J by 1 base, leaving 12 bases between them. This chain's CDR3 is CASSFTTGQNTEAFF. The CDR3 coding sequence is TGTGCCAGCAGCTTTACAACGGGCCAGAACACTGAAGCTTTCTTT.

The chain links TRBV7-9 to TRBJ1-1; a weak D match, TRBD1 (5 bases). Deletions cut 2 bases from V and 5 bases from J, with 12 bases between. Germline loops: CDR1 SEHNR, CDR2 FQNEAQ (reference sequence). The CDR3 spans 14 residues. CDR3 DNA sequence: TGTGCCAGCAGCTTAAGATTTCAGGGAACTGAAGCTTTCTTT. Its translation: CASSLRFQGTEAFF. The full variable domain, its missing parts supplied by reference TRBV7-9 and TRBJ1-1, is DTGVSQNPRHKITKRGQNVTFRCDPISEHNRLYWYRQTLGQGPEFLTYFQNEAQLEKSRLLSDRFSAERPKGSFSTLEIQRTEQGDSAMYLCASSLRFQGTEAFFGQGTRLTVV.

The sample holds one count of this clone. V usage is TRBV28 and J usage is TRBJ1-2; D is ambiguous. The CDR3 contains 12 residues. Trimming stripped 3 bases from V and 4 bases from J, with 6 bases between. Germline CDR1 reads MDHEN; CDR2 reads SYDVKM. This CDR3 reads CASSFGSYGYTF. CDR3 bases: TGTGCCAGCAGTTTCGGCAGCTATGGCTACACCTTC.

The chain employs TRBV2 and TRBJ2-1, with TRBD2 matching over 9 bases. There are 18 residues in the CDR3. After removal of 2 bases from V and 7 bases from J, the junction contained 15 bases not matched to a gene. Germline V CDR1 and CDR2: SNHLY, FYNNEI. The CDR3 is CASSESLRRSGRKNEQFF. CDR3 DNA sequence: TGTGCCAGCAGTGAAAGCCTTCGTCGTAGCGGGAGAAAGAATGAGCAGTTCTTC.

The V gene is TRBV11-3, the J gene TRBJ2-1, with TRBD2 identical over 9 bases. CDR3 length: 16 amino acids. J lost 7 bases, V lost 5 bases, and 12 bases had no gene match. Looked up from germline, CDR1 is SGHNT and CDR2 is YENEEA. CDR3 nucleotide sequence: TGTGCCAGCAGCCCTCGGGCTAGCGGGAATTATAATGAGCAGTTCTTC. Protein product: CASSPRASGNYNEQFF.

This sequence joins TRBV11-2 and TRBJ1-1; no firm D call. This CDR3 has 13 residues. Germline values: CDR1 SGHAT, CDR2 FQNNGV. V was trimmed by 5 bases and J by 4 bases, leaving 11 bases between them. CDR3 DNA sequence: TGTGCCAGCAGCCACAAGGGAGGCACTGAAGCTTTCTTT. This encodes CASSHKGGTEAFF.

The chain uses TRBV29-1 and TRBJ1-2; 7 bases are shared with TRBD1. This CDR3 comprises 13 residues. Germline-derived CDR1 and CDR2 are SQVTM and ANQGSEA. V trimming: 6 bases; J trimming: 7 bases; junction bases outside the gene matches: 11. DNA for the CDR3: TGCAGCGTAAACAATCAGGGGGACGGTGGCTACACCTTC. It codes for CSVNNQGDGGYTF. The complete variable domain, with remaining parts taken from reference TRBV29-1 and TRBJ1-2, reads SAVISQKPSRDICQRGTSLTIQCQVDSQVTMMFWYRQQPGQSLTLIATANQGSEATYESGFVIDKFPISRPNLTFSTLTVSNMSPEDSSIYLCSVNNQGDGGYTFGSGTRLTVV.

The chain employs TRBV28 and TRBJ2-7; the match to TRBD2 covers 9 bases. This CDR3 is 15 amino acids long. CDR1 and CDR2 (germline): MDHEN, SYDVKM. V shed 5 bases and J 3 bases; nucleotides not matched to a gene: 8. The CDR3, as DNA: TGTGCCAGCAGTGCGACTAGCGGAGGGAGCTACGAGCAGTACTTC. Its translation: CASSATSGGSYEQYF.

The chain has TRBV4-2 and TRBJ1-5; TRBD1 agrees at 8 bases. The germline V gene encodes CDR1 LGHNA and CDR2 YNFKEQ. The CDR3 runs to 16 residues. V lost 2 bases to trimming and J lost 9 bases; unmatched junction nucleotides: 12. The CDR3, as DNA: TGTGCCAGCAGCCAAATTACAGGGGGGACGGAACGGCCCCAGCATTTT. It is translated as CASSQITGGTERPQHF.

The chain has TRBV5-1 and TRBJ2-7; D ambiguous. The ends were cut back, 0 bases at V and 2 bases at J, with 9 bases in the middle. Germline V lookup: CDR1 SGHRS, CDR2 YFSETQ. The CDR3 has 14 amino acids. CDR3 sequence: CASSLDSPPYEQYF. CDR3 nucleotides: TGCGCCAGCAGCTTGGACAGTCCTCCCTACGAGCAGTACTTC.

V gene TRBV28 combines with J gene TRBJ1-1; D uncertain. Germline V gives CDR1 MDHEN, CDR2 SYDVKM. This CDR3 has 12 residues. V lost 6 bases to trimming and J lost 4 bases, with 9 bases between them. CDR3 residues: CASRIGGTEAFF. The CDR3 nucleotides read TGTGCCAGCAGGATCGGTGGCACTGAAGCTTTCTTT.